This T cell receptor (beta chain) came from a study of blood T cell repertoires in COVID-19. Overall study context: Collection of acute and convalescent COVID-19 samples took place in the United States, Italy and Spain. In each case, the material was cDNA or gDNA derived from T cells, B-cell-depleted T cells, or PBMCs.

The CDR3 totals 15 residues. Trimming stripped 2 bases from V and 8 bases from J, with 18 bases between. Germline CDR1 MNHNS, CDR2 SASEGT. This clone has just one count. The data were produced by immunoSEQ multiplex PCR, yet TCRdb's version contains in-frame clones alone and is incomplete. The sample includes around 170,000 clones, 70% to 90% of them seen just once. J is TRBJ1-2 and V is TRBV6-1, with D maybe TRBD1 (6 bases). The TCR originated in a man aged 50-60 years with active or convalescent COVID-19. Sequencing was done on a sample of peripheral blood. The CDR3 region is CASSESAAGAHGYTF. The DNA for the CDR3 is TGTGCCAGCAGTGAAAGTGCGGCAGGGGCTCACGGCTACACCTTC.